The T cell receptor (beta chain) under discussion was sequenced for a study of blood T cell repertoires in COVID-19. Across the whole study: Researchers got acute and convalescent COVID-19 samples from the United States, Italy and Spain. PBMCs, B-cell-depleted T cells, or T cells were the source of the cDNA or gDNA that made up the material.

Germline assignment: CDR1 MDHEN and CDR2 SYDVKM. This CDR3 contains 14 residues. Losses at the gene ends were 6 bases for V and 7 bases for J; bases not matched to a gene: 6. In the authors' workflow: Amplified reference gene primers provided the basis for estimating nucleated cell counts. The assay was immunoSEQ multiplex PCR, and TCRdb's table has in-frame clones only and misses some. D and trimming come from the DNA, and the V and J calls and clone size come from that table. This table has tens of thousands of clones, 85% to 95% appearing once. The sample consisted of peripheral blood. This chain uses TRBV28 with TRBJ1-5; 10 bases line up with TRBD1. The origin of this receptor is a human donor with active COVID-19. The donor label of this sample is uncertain. CDR3: CASRAGTGAQPQHF. The CDR3 nucleotides read TGTGCCAGCAGGGCGGGGACAGGGGCACAGCCCCAGCATTTT.